This T cell receptor beta chain was documented in a study of blood T cells in healthy people across ages. Trimming cost V 6 bases and J 1 base; bases outside gene matches: 11. Germline lookup yields CDR1 DFQATT and CDR2 SNEGSKA (reference sequence). The CDR3 runs 15 residues. Primed by a sample-barcoded 5' primer and a J-beta primer mix, a second PCR proceeded for about 7 to 11 cycles. TCRdb re-derived calls from the 5' RACE reads in MiXCR, one entry per CDR3 protein. This table has 500,000 to 650,000 distinct CDR3 sequences, 25% to 35% appearing once. These same records also appear under a second study, on T cells of mothers and their children. This second study says: Related mother and child pairs showed slightly greater overlap (not significant) than unrelated pairs did.

Sequenced sample: blood. V gene TRBV20-1 combines with J gene TRBJ2-5; 7 nucleotides line up with TRBD2. This receptor was taken from a boy between 2 and 10 years old in good health. CDR3 sequence (DNA): TGCAGTGCCAGTCCTGTTGCGGGAGTCCAAGAGACCCAGTACTTC. This encodes CSASPVAGVQETQYF.